The TCR beta chain under discussion was sequenced for a study of blood T cell repertoires in COVID-19. Study information: The study drew acute and convalescent COVID-19 samples from the United States, Italy and Spain.

In the original processing: The authors estimated nucleated cell counts from reference gene primer amplification. The data were produced by immunoSEQ multiplex PCR, yet TCRdb's version contains in-frame clones alone and is incomplete. V, J and clone size derive from that table, while D and trimming were established from the DNA sequence. Here the sample spans 200,000 to 250,000 clones, about 80% being singletons. Those enrolled, adults aged roughly 18 to 90 years, came from 20 to 25 US areas. Self-reported history from a screening survey and questionnaire set each donor's cohort. The V and J ends lost 4 bases and 7 bases, in that order; junction bases with no gene match: 5. The CDR3 length is 13 residues. CDR1 SEHNR and CDR2 FQNEAQ come from the germline V gene (reference sequence).

The TCR was taken from a woman aged 40-49 years with acute COVID-19. The sequenced material came from PBMCs or T cells enriched from blood (not recorded which). The chain uses TRBV7-9 and TRBJ2-3; TRBD2 agrees at 7 bases. The CDR3 DNA is TGTGCCAGCAGCTCGCGGGGGAAGAATACGCAGTATTTT. As protein: CASSSRGKNTQYF.